This passage covers 3 T cell receptor beta chains from one sample sequenced in a study of T-cell reconstitution after alpha-beta-depleted transplantation in children. Unique molecular identifiers were incorporated into the prepared TCRbeta library. TCRdb passed the PCR reads through MiXCR, listing each CDR3 protein once. The table records approximately 980,000 distinct CDR3 sequences, roughly 29% of them present only once. This sample comprised PBMCs, mostly from graft donor cells, obtained 360 days after TCRalphabeta/CD19-depleted stem cell transplant. The receptor source for this set is a boy under two years old who had a stem cell transplant for SCID, so the T cells may come from the graft donor.

The gene calls are TRBV29-1 and TRBJ1-1; D uncertain. Trimming left V 4 bases short and J 0 bases short, with 9 bases between. The length of the CDR3 is 13 residues. Germline V gene sequence: CDR1 SQVTM, CDR2 ANQGSEA. As DNA, the CDR3 is TGCAGCGTTGTTGGTCAGGTGAACACTGAAGCTTTCTTT. Its translation is CSVVGQVNTEAFF.

This clonotype was seen more than once but under ten times. CDR3 DNA sequence: TGTGCCAGCAGTGACCCCCACACAGGGATGGGGTTCTTC. It translates to CASSDPHTGMGFF. The chain recombines TRBV25-1 with TRBJ2-1; perhaps TRBD1 as D (6 bases). CDR3 length: 13 amino acids. Germline V gene sequence: CDR1 MGHDK, CDR2 SYGVNS. The V end was cut by 3 bases, the J end by 15 bases, with 18 bases between.

The chain carries TRBV18 and TRBJ1-2; D unclear. The CDR3 runs 12 residues. Germline V gene sequence: CDR1 KGHSH, CDR2 LQKENI. Trimming removed 4 bases at V and 8 bases at J, with 11 bases between. CDR3 sequence reads: CASSRPGGGYTF. DNA for the CDR3: TGTGCCAGCTCACGTCCCGGCGGGGGCTACACCTTC. Based on the CDR3 plus reference TRBV18 and TRBJ1-2, the full variable domain is NAGVMQNPRHLVRRRGQEARLRCSPMKGHSHVYWYRQLPEEGLKFMVYLQKENIIDESGMPKERFSAEFPKEGPSILRIQQVVRGDSAAYFCASSRPGGGYTFGSGTRLTVV.